This section outlines one TCR beta chain sequence together with its context. Ten or more counts support this clonotype. Its cognate antigen has yet to be identified. No base quality information exists; no much larger clone differs at one position. Amplification of TCR beta CDR3 regions was carried out from RNA transcripts. The TCR CDR3 was subjected to a first round of RT-PCR using the HTBI primer set and the Qiagen OneStep RT-PCR kit. The libraries were constructed in a second round of multiplex PCR and then size-selected and purified. Sequencing of the libraries was done on an Illumina HiSeq2000 using paired-end 100 bp reads. The original methods were these. SOAPnuke was used to process the raw data, removing reads that contained adapters or uncalled bases, had a mean Phred below 15, or lacked an exact match to the constant primer or identifier. High-quality paired reads were merged using COPE v1.2.5, and each unique nucleotide sequence was defined as a clonotype. MiTCR v1.1 was used to align clonotypes to the IMGT TRBV, TRBD and TRBJ reference segments. Analysis was restricted to V-J combinations with a frequency above 0.0001, which covered 99.2% of repertoires. The TCS score was defined as the ratio of F50 (clonal expansion) to E x V (chaos), calculated using BLOSUM62-based TCRdist between CDR3 peptides within each V-J. Welch's t-statistics and random forest reduced roughly 500 V-J features to 13, which were used in a naive Bayes classifier (R e1071). Using fastp trimming at Q25 and MiXCR clonotype assembly, TCRdb reanalyzed the public sequencing data and kept in-frame beta chains. Each record represents a unique CDR3 protein, reported with the most common genes and DNA among its rows. What appears here as the V and J calls and clone size reflects TCRdb's work, not the paper's. In all, the sample holds fewer than 600,000 distinct CDR3 sequences, and around 15% of those were seen once. Together, the top ten hold around 17% of the sample.

Stable Graves' hyperthyroidism was defined as the absence of progression to ophthalmopathy over 18 months of follow-up. The hyperthyroidism patients were between 18 and 65 years old and newly diagnosed, with a disease duration of less than 2 months. Patients with uncontrolled infections, other autoimmune diseases, pregnancy or lactation were excluded. Diagnoses were established on the basis of clinical symptoms, serum thyroxine and TRAb, thyroid ultrasound, and orbital computed tomography. Ficoll-Paque density gradient centrifugation was used to isolate PBMCs from about 9 ml of fresh peripheral blood. Total RNA was extracted with Trizol reagent, and quality was checked on an Agilent 2100 Bioanalyzer. This specimen belongs to a study of T cells in Graves' hyperthyroidism and ophthalmopathy (dated by TCRdb to about 2019). Study-wide context: Peripheral blood was sampled at the time of initial diagnosis, prior to any treatment. After sampling, hyperthyroidism patients received methimazole starting at 30 mg daily, and ophthalmopathy patients received high-dose intravenous methylprednisolone. A discovery cohort of about a hundred patients, 43 with Graves' ophthalmopathy and more than 55 with stable Graves' hyperthyroidism, was used to find distinguishing TCR V-J signatures. TCR Vbeta CDR3 sequencing of 130 to 150 peripheral blood samples (under 45 ophthalmopathy, about 75 hyperthyroidism and roughly 17 progressor patients) is reported in the paper. The 90 to 100 discovery patients were randomly divided into training and test sets at a 7:3 ratio. In addition, the study compared T-cell repertoires in thyroid tissue and in blood from 6 or 7 Graves' hyperthyroidism patients. Whether ophthalmopathy could be predicted prospectively was tested in an independent validation cohort made up of fewer than 20 hyperthyroidism patients plus 17 patients who later progressed to ophthalmopathy. Study-wide conclusions, independent of this receptor: During validation, the model predicted progression to ophthalmopathy a median of approximately six months ahead of onset, with around 71% sensitivity and 72% to 85% specificity. Sample size was not statistically predetermined, and blinding of investigators to group allocation was not performed. Blood samples also contained most of the expanded thyroid clonotypes (frequency above 0.001), which suggests that blood repertoires may reflect thyroid immune responses. In cross-validation, a model built on a 13 V-J signature told ophthalmopathy apart from stable hyperthyroidism with roughly 87% sensitivity and roughly 81% specificity, and in testing the same model reached 80%/75%.

The CDR3 covers 14 residues, taking in both the cysteine and the phenylalanine. Just CDR3 DNA is preserved here, 42 bases in frame from base 1. CDR1 and CDR2 are read off the germline V gene (reference sequence) as GTSNPN and SVGIG. V lost 8 bases and J lost 9 bases, and the count of bases not matched to a germline gene is 16. The chain employs TRBV30 and TRBJ2-1, and 7 junction bases match TRBD1. Material for sequencing was blood. The TCR comes from a woman under 30 with Graves' hyperthyroidism. The CDR3 protein: CASEGARKMGEQFF. The sequence in DNA is TGTGCCAGCGAGGGGGCGCGGAAGATGGGTGAGCAGTTCTTC.